The T cell receptor beta chain described here comes from a study of cytomegalovirus exposure and HLA in healthy donors. Study outcomes and limitations: Immune exposure information comprised only CMV serostatus. A prior analysis recorded that most TCR beta V segments were productive about 87% or about 30% of the time.

As regards this clone: The antigen remains unidentified.

CDR3 length: 13 amino acids. From germline, CDR1 is MNHEY and CDR2 SVGAGI. With V trimmed by 7 bases and J by 8 bases, 8 bases remained unmatched. Use of 60 Vbeta and 13 Jbeta primers characterized the PCR. Sequencing used immunoSEQ multiplex PCR; TCRdb keeps in-frame clones, though not all of them. The table lists fewer than 250,000 clones, about 88% of them singletons, with 1.5% to 2% in the top ten. V gene TRBV6-5 combines with J gene TRBJ1-2; 9 positions match TRBD1. Source material: PBMCs. The receptor was derived from a woman aged 18-29 years in good health and CMV-seronegative. Written as DNA, the CDR3 is TGTGCCAGCACCGAGACAGGGGGGAGCGGCTACACCTTC. This encodes CASTETGGSGYTF.